This T cell receptor (beta chain) was observed in a study of T-cell reconstitution after alpha-beta-depleted transplantation in children. A library of TCRbeta sequences, prepared with unique molecular identifiers, was generated. In TCRdb, the PCR reads were re-called with MiXCR into one record per CDR3 protein. The sample carries about half a million distinct CDR3 sequences, approximately 13% recorded once. The J segment lost 2 bases and the V segment lost 6 bases, leaving 4 bases of the junction unmatched. Germline assignment: CDR1 MNHEY and CDR2 SMNVEV (reference sequence). This CDR3 has 14 residues. This clonotype was observed many times.

The sample was PBMCs from the stem cell graft donor, taken from the stem cell graft. The chain has TRBV27 and TRBJ1-5; 7 nucleotides line up with TRBD1. The TCR sequence derives from a human donor who donated a stem cell graft to a child with combined immunodeficiency. The CDR3 coding sequence is TGTGCCAGCAGACCCCAGGGGGGCAATCAGCCCCAGCATTTT. The encoded protein is CASRPQGGNQPQHF.